The T cell receptor beta chain under discussion was sequenced for a study of cytomegalovirus exposure and HLA in healthy donors. About the study: From donors who were HLA-typed, an early data release held 80 million or so unique TCRs. Study-level findings and limits: V- and J-gene trimming of TCR beta was linked (in a later analysis) to a missense DCLRE1C variant.

Donors likely had unrecorded immune exposures despite being nominally healthy when sampled. V lost 5 bases and J lost 6; bases outside the gene matches: 6. Looked up from germline, CDR1 is MNHEY and CDR2 is SVGAGI. The CDR3 has 13 residues. Researchers ran the PCR with 60 Vbeta and 13 Jbeta primers. Original analysis: An analysis that came later counted 60 million to 80 million unique TCR beta chains, 10 million to 12 million shared. Clones were read by immunoSEQ multiplex PCR, and TCRdb kept only the in-frame ones, dropping some. V, J and clone size derive from that table, while D and trimming were established from the DNA sequence. The repertoire includes 220,000 or so clones, around four fifths of them detected once, and less than 3% sits in the top ten. In regard to this clone: Its antigen is unidentified. The identical CDR3 is also encoded by other nucleotide sequences in the sample.

The sequenced material came from PBMCs. The TCR comes from a woman in her thirties or forties in good health and CMV-seronegative. The V gene is TRBV6-5, the J gene TRBJ2-7; 8 nucleotides line up with TRBD1. The CDR3 nucleotides are TGTGCCAGCAGTCCGGGACAGGTGGGCGAGCAGTACTTC. Translation gives CASSPGQVGEQYF.